Listed below are T cell receptor beta chains from one sample, sequenced in a study of lymphopenia after photon versus proton radiotherapy. Assay: immunoSEQ multiplex PCR; the TCRdb copy retains only in-frame clones and omits some. The sample records 55,000 to 70,000 clones, approximately 86% being singletons. The sample was peripheral blood, taken from a patient treated with photon-based radiotherapy. The origin of the receptors is a middle-aged man with gastric cancer. CDR3s include the opening cysteine and the closing phenylalanine or tryptophan. The D gene is left open where the match is weak. Clone size is stated in some rows and not others, as once, few, many or a class when expanded.

V gene: TRBV7-6; J gene: TRBJ2-7; D gene: .; clone size: .; CDR3 DNA: TGTGCCAGCAGCTTGGGCGTTTGGGGGGCGGCCTACGAGCAGTACTTC; CDR3 protein: CASSLGVWGAAYEQYF
V gene: TRBV28; J gene: TRBJ1-2; D gene: .; clone size: .; CDR3 DNA: TGTGCCAGCAGTCCATGGGTCGGGGGTACTAACTATGGCTACACCTTC; CDR3 protein: CASSPWVGGTNYGYTF
V gene: TRBV7-3; J gene: TRBJ2-2; D gene: .; clone size: .; CDR3 DNA: TGTGCCAGCAGCTCACAGGGAACCAACACCGGGGAGCTGTTTTTT; CDR3 protein: CASSSQGTNTGELFF
V gene: TRBV5-1; J gene: TRBJ2-2; D gene: .; clone size: few; CDR3 DNA: TGCGCCAGCAGCTTGGGCCACAGGGTAAAAACCGGGGAGCTGTTTTTT; CDR3 protein: CASSLGHRVKTGELFF
V gene: TRBV6-4; J gene: TRBJ2-1; D gene: TRBD2; clone size: few; CDR3 DNA: TGTGCCAGCAGTGACTCTAGCGGGGGGGCCAATGAGCAGTTCTTC; CDR3 protein: CASSDSSGGANEQFF
V gene: TRBV10-3; J gene: TRBJ2-5; D gene: .; clone size: .; CDR3 DNA: TGTGCCATCAGTGATTTAGTCCAAGAGACCCAGTACTTC; CDR3 protein: CAISDLVQETQYF
V gene: TRBV2; J gene: TRBJ1-2; D gene: TRBD1; clone size: .; CDR3 DNA: TGTGCCAGCAGCCGGGACAGGGATAATTATGGCTACACCTTC; CDR3 protein: CASSRDRDNYGYTF
V gene: TRBV30; J gene: TRBJ1-2; D gene: .; clone size: .; CDR3 DNA: TGTGCCTGGAGTCAAGAGAGCAGCAGAAAATATGGCTACACCTTC; CDR3 protein: CAWSQESSRKYGYTF
V gene: TRBV21-1; J gene: TRBJ1-5; D gene: .; clone size: .; CDR3 DNA: TGTGCCAGCAGCAACTTCAACAGACATAGCAATCAGCCCCAGCATTTT; CDR3 protein: CASSNFNRHSNQPQHF
V gene: TRBV6-5; J gene: TRBJ2-2; D gene: .; clone size: .; CDR3 DNA: TGTGCCAGCATGCCCGGGATCCTCACCGGGGAGCTGTTTTTT; CDR3 protein: CASMPGILTGELFF
V gene: TRBV29-1; J gene: TRBJ1-2; D gene: .; clone size: .; CDR3 DNA: TGCAGCGCCGAGCGGGACGGATACACCTTC; CDR3 protein: CSAERDGYTF
V gene: TRBV10-3; J gene: TRBJ2-1; D gene: .; clone size: .; CDR3 DNA: TGTGCCATCAGTGACATGGGCCAAGGCCACAATGAGCAGTTCTTC; CDR3 protein: CAISDMGQGHNEQFF
V gene: TRBV11-2; J gene: TRBJ1-6; D gene: .; clone size: .; CDR3 DNA: TGTGCCAGCAGCTTAGGGGGTTGGAATTCACCCCTCCACTTT; CDR3 protein: CASSLGGWNSPLHF
V gene: TRBV9; J gene: TRBJ2-7; D gene: .; clone size: .; CDR3 DNA: TGTGCCAGCAGCGCGGACCGCTCCTACGAGCAGTACTTC; CDR3 protein: CASSADRSYEQYF
V gene: TRBV9; J gene: TRBJ2-1; D gene: TRBD1; clone size: .; CDR3 DNA: TGTGCCAGCAGCGTACTTCAGGGGGTGGGCAATGAGCAGTTCTTC; CDR3 protein: CASSVLQGVGNEQFF
V gene: TRBV2; J gene: TRBJ1-3; D gene: TRBD1; clone size: .; CDR3 DNA: TGTGCCAGCAGTACCATACAGGGGCTCAACTCTGGAAACACCATATATTTT; CDR3 protein: CASSTIQGLNSGNTIYF
V gene: TRBV7-2; J gene: TRBJ2-5; D gene: TRBD2; clone size: .; CDR3 DNA: TGTGCCAGCAGCTTAGGAGCTAGCGGTACCACCCAGTACTTC; CDR3 protein: CASSLGASGTTQYF
V gene: TRBV14; J gene: TRBJ2-4; D gene: .; clone size: few; CDR3 DNA: TGTGCCAGCAGCCAAGGGGTGAAGGACATTCAGTACTTC; CDR3 protein: CASSQGVKDIQYF
V gene: TRBV5-6; J gene: TRBJ2-7; D gene: TRBD2; clone size: .; CDR3 DNA: TGTGCCAGCAGCTTGGATAGCGGGGGGGCCAGTTACGAGCAGTACTTC; CDR3 protein: CASSLDSGGASYEQYF
V gene: TRBV2; J gene: TRBJ2-1; D gene: TRBD2; clone size: .; CDR3 DNA: TGTGCCAGCAGTAGGACTAGCGGGGGCCGTAGCTCCTACAATGAGCAGTTCTTC; CDR3 protein: CASSRTSGGRSSYNEQFF
V gene: TRBV27; J gene: TRBJ2-2; D gene: .; clone size: .; CDR3 DNA: TGTGCCAGCAGCCGTTTAGACACCGGGGAGCTGTTTTTT; CDR3 protein: CASSRLDTGELFF
V gene: TRBV15; J gene: TRBJ2-2; D gene: TRBD1; clone size: .; CDR3 DNA: TGTGCCACCAGCAGAGATCTTGACAGGGGAATGGGGGAGCTGTTTTTT; CDR3 protein: CATSRDLDRGMGELFF
V gene: TRBV25-1; J gene: TRBJ2-1; D gene: TRBD2; clone size: .; CDR3 DNA: TGTGCCAGCAGGGCGGCGGGGGGTTACAATGAGCAGTTCTTC; CDR3 protein: CASRAAGGYNEQFF
V gene: TRBV10-3; J gene: TRBJ1-5; D gene: .; clone size: .; CDR3 DNA: TGTGCCATCTTGGAGAGCCTCAATCAGCCCCAGCATTTT; CDR3 protein: CAILESLNQPQHF
V gene: TRBV27; J gene: TRBJ1-1; D gene: .; clone size: .; CDR3 DNA: TGTGCCAGCATCAACAGGGCCCTGACGGGCACTGAAGCTTTCTTT; CDR3 protein: CASINRALTGTEAFF
V gene: TRBV5-1; J gene: TRBJ2-4; D gene: TRBD2; clone size: .; CDR3 DNA: TGCGCCAGCAGCTTGGGACAGCGAGCGGGGGGACCAGAAAACATTCAGTACTTC; CDR3 protein: CASSLGQRAGGPENIQYF
V gene: TRBV10-3; J gene: TRBJ1-6; D gene: .; clone size: .; CDR3 DNA: TGTGCCATCAGGCCCGAGGAGGGTCGGAATTCACCCCTCCACTTT; CDR3 protein: CAIRPEEGRNSPLHF
V gene: TRBV6-5; J gene: TRBJ2-3; D gene: .; clone size: .; CDR3 DNA: TGTGCCAGCCGGGATGTCACAGATACGCAGTATTTT; CDR3 protein: CASRDVTDTQYF
V gene: TRBV6-5; J gene: TRBJ1-2; D gene: TRBD1; clone size: .; CDR3 DNA: TGTGCCAGCAGTTACGGACAGGGAAACTATGGCTACACCTTC; CDR3 protein: CASSYGQGNYGYTF
V gene: TRBV6-1; J gene: TRBJ2-6; D gene: .; clone size: .; CDR3 DNA: TGTGCCAGCAGTGAAACAGTTGGAGCTGGGGCCAACGTCCTGACTTTC; CDR3 protein: CASSETVGAGANVLTF
V gene: TRBV7-6; J gene: TRBJ2-6; D gene: .; clone size: .; CDR3 DNA: TGTGCCACCTTGAGGGGACCAGGGGCCAACGTCCTGACTTTC; CDR3 protein: CATLRGPGANVLTF
V gene: TRBV2; J gene: TRBJ2-5; D gene: .; clone size: once; CDR3 DNA: TGTGCCAGCAGTGACGTCCGACTGGAAGGAGGGGAGACCCAGTACTTC; CDR3 protein: CASSDVRLEGGETQYF
V gene: TRBV6-5; J gene: TRBJ2-5; D gene: .; clone size: .; CDR3 DNA: TGTGCCAGCATGCCCCGGGGCGCGAAGACCCAGTACTTC; CDR3 protein: CASMPRGAKTQYF
V gene: TRBV9; J gene: TRBJ2-1; D gene: TRBD2; clone size: once; CDR3 DNA: TGTGCCAGCAGCGTGCTGGCGGGGGGGTACAATGAGCAGTTCTTC; CDR3 protein: CASSVLAGGYNEQFF
V gene: TRBV11-2; J gene: TRBJ1-1; D gene: .; clone size: .; CDR3 DNA: TGTGCCAGCAGCCCCGGGGCGGCGAACACTGAAGCTTTCTTT; CDR3 protein: CASSPGAANTEAFF
V gene: TRBV14; J gene: TRBJ1-2; D gene: .; clone size: .; CDR3 DNA: TGTGCCAGCAGCCCGTCACGGAACTCCTATGGCTACACCTTC; CDR3 protein: CASSPSRNSYGYTF
V gene: TRBV30; J gene: TRBJ1-1; D gene: .; clone size: .; CDR3 DNA: TGTGCCTGGAGTGTAGGGAGAACTGAAGCTTTCTTT; CDR3 protein: CAWSVGRTEAFF
V gene: TRBV6-6; J gene: TRBJ1-1; D gene: .; clone size: .; CDR3 DNA: TGTGCCATCCGTGGTGAGTACACTGAAGCTTTCTTT; CDR3 protein: CAIRGEYTEAFF
V gene: TRBV9; J gene: TRBJ2-1; D gene: TRBD1; clone size: .; CDR3 DNA: TGTGCCAGCAGCGTAGTTCGGACAGGGGGTGAGCAGTTCTTC; CDR3 protein: CASSVVRTGGEQFF
V gene: TRBV28; J gene: TRBJ2-2; D gene: .; clone size: .; CDR3 DNA: TGTGCCAGCAGTTTATCGCGCCTACCTAGGACCGGGGAGCTGTTTTTT; CDR3 protein: CASSLSRLPRTGELFF
V gene: TRBV4-3; J gene: TRBJ1-1; D gene: TRBD1; clone size: .; CDR3 DNA: TGCGCCAGCAGCCAAGATAACAGGGGGACTGAAGCTTTCTTT; CDR3 protein: CASSQDNRGTEAFF
V gene: TRBV14; J gene: TRBJ1-2; D gene: TRBD1; clone size: .; CDR3 DNA: TGTGCCAGCAGCCCCGACAGGGGGCGAGGGTTTGGCTACACCTTC; CDR3 protein: CASSPDRGRGFGYTF
V gene: TRBV7-2; J gene: TRBJ2-7; D gene: TRBD1; clone size: .; CDR3 DNA: TGTGCCAGCAGCCCCCGACAGGGTACAGGGGTGCAGTACTTC; CDR3 protein: CASSPRQGTGVQYF
V gene: TRBV19; J gene: TRBJ1-2; D gene: .; clone size: .; CDR3 DNA: TGTGCCAGTAGTCCCCGGAGAGGCCTTAACTATGGCTACACCTTC; CDR3 protein: CASSPRRGLNYGYTF
V gene: TRBV11-3; J gene: TRBJ2-5; D gene: .; clone size: .; CDR3 DNA: TGTGCCAGCAGCCGCGACGCAAAAGAGACCCAGTACTTC; CDR3 protein: CASSRDAKETQYF
V gene: TRBV7-9; J gene: TRBJ1-4; D gene: .; clone size: .; CDR3 DNA: TGTGCCAGCAGCCCACAGGGTCGGGATGAAAAACTGTTTTTT; CDR3 protein: CASSPQGRDEKLFF
V gene: TRBV6-6; J gene: TRBJ2-1; D gene: TRBD1; clone size: .; CDR3 DNA: TGTGCCAGCCGATCAGGGGGTGAGCAGTTCTTC; CDR3 protein: CASRSGGEQFF